These 25 T cell receptor beta chains share one sample of origin, sequenced in a study of T cell changes during pregnancy in multiple sclerosis. Assay used: immunoSEQ multiplex PCR; TCRdb lists only in-frame clones, some missing. The sample has 70,000 to 75,000 clones; around 90% are singletons. Specimen: peripheral blood, collected in the second trimester of pregnancy. These receptors came from a female donor with multiple sclerosis, enrolled in a pregnancy study.

The CDR3 coding sequence is TGTGCCAGTAGTATTCCTAGCGGGAGGGCAGGGGGCTCAGATACGCAGTATTTT. Protein sequence: CASSIPSGRAGGSDTQYF. V is TRBV19 and J is TRBJ2-3; 12 positions agree with TRBD2. CDR3 length: 18 residues. With V trimmed by 3 bases and J by 4 bases, 11 bases remained unmatched. Germline CDR1 and CDR2: LNHDA and SQIVND (reference sequence).

This chain uses TRBV19 with TRBJ2-1; 9 bases map to TRBD2. This CDR3 contains 16 residues. Germline-derived CDR1 and CDR2 are LNHDA and SQIVND (reference sequence). V shed 5 bases, J shed 5 bases, and the junction held 10 bases outside the gene matches. The CDR3, as DNA: TGTGCCAGTAGTCCTAGGACTAGCGCCCGGGACAATGAGCAGTTCTTC. Protein product: CASSPRTSARDNEQFF.

This chain connects TRBV19 to TRBJ1-5; tentative D call: TRBD1 (5 bases). The CDR3 length is 15 residues. V was shortened by 5 bases and J by 0 bases, with 11 bases between the two germline ends. The germline V gene encodes CDR1 LNHDA and CDR2 SQIVND (reference sequence). Here the CDR3 DNA reads TGTGCCAGTAGTGTAGGACAAACTAGCAATCAGCCCCAGCATTTT. As protein: CASSVGQTSNQPQHF.

The chain has TRBV7-3 and TRBJ1-2; D perhaps matches TRBD1 (5 bases). From germline, CDR1 is SGHTA and CDR2 FQGTGA. This CDR3 comprises 12 residues. Trimming took 5 bases from V and 8 from J, leaving 12 bases between them. The CDR3 sequence: CASSQGGEGYTF. In DNA, the CDR3 is TGTGCCAGCAGCCAGGGAGGGGAAGGCTACACCTTC.

This chain uses TRBV18 with TRBJ2-1, with TRBD2 identical over 8 bases. The germline V gene has CDR1 KGHSH and CDR2 LQKENI. This CDR3 has 15 residues. The junction had 7 bases not matched to a gene; V was cut back by 2 bases and J by 7 bases. CDR3 residues: CASSPSGLAGNEQFF. The CDR3 DNA reads as TGTGCCAGCTCACCATCTGGACTAGCAGGGAATGAGCAGTTCTTC.

This clone was found once. The chain recombines TRBV9 with TRBJ1-5; D is perhaps TRBD1 (5 bases). V lost 0 bases and J 1 base, leaving 5 bases between the germline ends. Per germline, CDR1 SGDLS and CDR2 YYNGEE. The CDR3 spans 14 residues. The CDR3 spells CASSVEGSNQPQHF. CDR3 coding DNA: TGTGCCAGCAGCGTAGAGGGGAGCAATCAGCCCCAGCATTTT.

The J gene is TRBJ2-2, the V gene TRBV19; TRBD1 is a possible D gene (6 bases). Trimming took 3 bases from V and 4 from J, leaving 12 bases between them. The V gene's germline CDR1 is LNHDA and CDR2 SQIVND (reference sequence). The CDR3 runs 15 residues. The CDR3 DNA is TGTGCCAGTAGTATCAACAGGGTAGGCACCGGGGAGCTGTTTTTT. Translated: CASSINRVGTGELFF.

The rearrangement uses TRBV5-1 and TRBJ1-2, with D perhaps TRBD1 (5 bases). Germline lookup yields CDR1 SGHRS and CDR2 YFSETQ. This CDR3 has 15 amino acids. Trimming cost V 4 bases and J 4 bases, with 17 bases left between them. DNA for the CDR3: TGCGCCAGCAGCCCCGACGGACATGATGGCTATGGCTACACCTTC. As protein: CASSPDGHDGYGYTF.

The rearrangement joins TRBV28 to TRBJ2-5; 9 nucleotides match TRBD2. The CDR3 is 12 amino acids. The germline V gene encodes CDR1 MDHEN and CDR2 SYDVKM. V lost 8 bases, J lost 5 bases, and 3 bases stayed unmatched. CDR3 coding DNA: TGTGCCAGCCGCAGCGGGGGGGAGACCCAGTACTTC. Its translation is CASRSGGETQYF.

The rearrangement joins TRBV13 to TRBJ2-1; 9 bases align to TRBD1. CDR1 is PRHDT and CDR2 is FYEKMQ in the germline V gene (reference sequence). This CDR3 spans 15 amino acids. The J segment lost 4 bases and the V segment lost 2 bases, leaving 3 bases of the junction unmatched. The CDR3 protein is CASSLRTGVYNEQFF. In DNA form, the CDR3 reads TGTGCCAGCAGCTTAAGGACAGGGGTTTACAATGAGCAGTTCTTC.

The chain is built from TRBV7-2 and TRBJ2-7; weak D call: TRBD1 (5 bases). CDR3 size: 14 residues. Trimming removed 1 base at V and 4 bases at J, with 11 bases between. Germline CDR1 is SGHTA and CDR2 is FQGNSA. The CDR3 DNA sequence: TGTGCCAGCAGCTTAGAGACAGAGCATTACGAGCAGTACTTC. It yields the protein CASSLETEHYEQYF.

The V gene is TRBV28, the J gene TRBJ2-7; 8 bases agree with TRBD2. The junction had 11 bases not matched to a gene; V was cut back by 6 bases and J by 4 bases. CDR1 is MDHEN and CDR2 is SYDVKM in the germline V gene. The CDR3 consists of 15 residues. The CDR3, as DNA: TGTGCCAGCAGGGGGACGGGACTAGAAAGGTACGAGCAGTACTTC. Translation: CASRGTGLERYEQYF.

The chain is built from TRBV7-2 and TRBJ1-2, with a weak D call TRBD1 (5 bases). Germline CDR1 is SGHTA and CDR2 is FQGNSA. Trimming took 2 bases from V and 5 from J, leaving 12 bases between them. The CDR3 spans 14 residues. Written as DNA, the CDR3 is TGTGCCAGCAGCTTAATCCCACAGGAGTATGGCTACACCTTC. This encodes CASSLIPQEYGYTF.

The J gene is TRBJ2-3, the V gene TRBV5-1; 9 bases fit TRBD1. J gave up 7 bases and V 4 bases, and 10 bases lay outside the gene matches. This CDR3 comprises 15 residues. The V gene's germline CDR1 is SGHRS and CDR2 YFSETQ. CDR3: CASSPGTGNANTQYF. As DNA, the CDR3 is TGCGCCAGCAGCCCTGGGACAGGGAATGCGAATACGCAGTATTTT.

The rearrangement links TRBV10-3 to TRBJ2-2; the D gene is possibly TRBD1 (6 bases). Trimming took off 11 bases at V and 0 bases at J, with 10 bases between the two ends. Germline CDR1 ENHRY, CDR2 SYGVKD. This CDR3 has 13 amino acids. As DNA, the CDR3 is TGTGCCGCCCGGACAGCGAACACCGGGGAGCTGTTTTTT. Encoded protein: CAARTANTGELFF.

This chain links TRBV6-6 with TRBJ2-2, with D possibly TRBD1 on 6 matching bases. The CDR3 length is 15 residues. Germline lookup yields CDR1 MNHNY and CDR2 SVGAGI (reference sequence). V gave up 6 bases and J gave up 4 bases, with 15 bases separating them. CDR3 nucleotide sequence: TGTGCCAGCAGGAATCAGGGGAAGGGCACCGGGGAGCTGTTTTTT. Its protein is CASRNQGKGTGELFF.

J is TRBJ2-7 and V is TRBV6-5; possible D gene TRBD2, 5 bases. Trimming took 8 bases from V and 6 from J, leaving 14 bases between them. The CDR3 is made up of 12 amino acids. Germline CDR1 and CDR2: MNHEY and SVGAGI. CDR3 in amino acids: CASLGRGREQYF. CDR3 nucleotide sequence: TGTGCCAGCCTAGGGAGAGGACGCGAGCAGTACTTC.

The V and J genes are TRBV2 and TRBJ1-6, with 12 bases identical to TRBD1. Trimming took 6 bases from V and 7 from J; bases not matched to a gene: 13. The CDR3 sequence is 18 residues long. The V gene's germline CDR1 is SNHLY and CDR2 FYNNEI. The CDR3 bases are TGTGCCAGCAGACTACACTTTCCGGGACAGGGGGCGAATTCACCCCTCCACTTT. Translated, it gives CASRLHFPGQGANSPLHF.

The sample holds one count of this clone. The chain couples TRBV6-1 to TRBJ1-5; TRBD1 is a possible D gene (5 bases). CDR1 MNHNS and CDR2 SASEGT come from the germline V gene. CDR3 size: 13 residues. Trimming stripped 6 bases from V and 3 bases from J, with 9 bases between. CDR3 loop: CASRQQVNQPQHF. DNA of the CDR3: TGTGCCAGCAGGCAACAGGTCAATCAGCCCCAGCATTTT.

This clone was seen a handful of times. This chain uses TRBV6-6 with TRBJ1-5; tentatively, D is TRBD1 (5 bases). Germline V gene data show CDR1 as MNHNY and CDR2 as SVGAGI (reference sequence). This CDR3 is built from 14 residues. The ends were cut back, 6 bases at V and 5 bases at J, with 14 bases in the middle. The CDR3 loop reads CASSFDRWDQPQHF. DNA of the CDR3: TGTGCCAGCAGCTTCGACAGATGGGATCAGCCCCAGCATTTT.

J is TRBJ2-5 and V is TRBV2, with a possible D match to TRBD2 (7 bases). The CDR3 has 14 residues. V dropped 6 bases and J dropped 1 base, with 12 bases sitting between them. Germline CDR1 and CDR2: SNHLY and FYNNEI. CDR3 nucleotide sequence: TGTGCCAGCAGCAAAGGGGGGGGCCAAGAGACCCAGTACTTC. This codes for CASSKGGGQETQYF.

V is TRBV30 and J is TRBJ1-2; D is possibly TRBD1 (5 bases). Germline V CDR1 and CDR2: GTSNPN, SVGIG (reference sequence). This CDR3 has 13 amino acids. Trimming shortened V by 0 bases and J by 8 bases, and 13 bases separated the two germline ends. The CDR3 DNA is TGTGCCTGGAGTGTAGCAGGGATTGGCGGCTACACCTTC. This sequence encodes CAWSVAGIGGYTF.

This clone was recorded once. The V call is TRBV5-4, the J call TRBJ2-3; D may be TRBD1 (5 bases). The V and J ends lost 0 bases and 2 bases respectively, with 16 bases between them. The germline V gene encodes CDR1 SGHNT and CDR2 YYREEE (reference sequence). The CDR3 totals 17 residues. This CDR3 reads CASSLEGVRQHTDTQYF. In DNA, the CDR3 is TGTGCCAGCAGCTTGGAAGGGGTACGGCAGCACACAGATACGCAGTATTTT.

The V gene is TRBV4-1, the J gene TRBJ1-5; 7 bases align to TRBD1. CDR1 and CDR2 (germline): MGHRA, YSYEKL. V was clipped by 0 bases and J by 4 bases; unmatched bases: 6. The CDR3 is 16 residues long. CDR3: CASSQDQGGLNQPQHF. As DNA, the CDR3 is TGCGCCAGCAGCCAAGATCAGGGGGGTCTGAATCAGCCCCAGCATTTT.

J is TRBJ2-1 and V is TRBV7-8; the D gene is possibly TRBD1 (6 bases). The CDR3 loop spans 13 amino acids. From germline, CDR1 is SGHVS and CDR2 FQNEAQ. Deletions cut 7 bases from V and 6 bases from J, with 13 bases between. CDR3 sequence: CASNWGRFNEQFF. CDR3 sequence (DNA): TGTGCCAGCAACTGGGGGCGATTCAATGAGCAGTTCTTC. The full variable domain, with the rest looked up from reference TRBV7-8 and TRBJ2-1, is GAGVSQSPRYKVAKRGQDVALRCDPISGHVSLFWYQQALGQGPEFLTYFQNEAQLDKSGLPSDRFFAERPEGSVSTLKIQRTQQEDSAVYLCASNWGRFNEQFFGPGTRLTVL.